This entry lists 9 T cell receptor beta chains sequenced from one sample in a study of beta chain features in type 1 diabetes. Expressed TCRB transcripts were sequenced after all isolated RNA was converted to cDNA. Generated by immunoSEQ multiplex PCR, the TCRdb table keeps only in-frame clones and is missing some. Among under 450,000 clones, about 15% were seen once, and the ten largest hold approximately 0.038%. Sequences were obtained from naive CD4+ T cells from blood. These receptors were obtained from a man between 25 and 39 years old in good health.

This clone occurred a few times. CDR3 residues: CASSVATSGGSQETQYF. The CDR3 nucleotides read TGTGCCAGCAGCGTTGCGACAAGCGGGGGGAGCCAAGAGACCCAGTACTTC. This rearrangement joins TRBV9 to TRBJ2-5; 9 bases align to TRBD2. From germline, CDR1 is SGDLS and CDR2 YYNGEE. This CDR3 has 17 residues. The ends lost 2 bases at V and 1 base at J; junction bases unmatched: 9.

This clone appeared many times. The genes are TRBV9 and TRBJ2-1; 9 positions agree with TRBD2. Germline CDR1 and CDR2: SGDLS and YYNGEE. The CDR3 loop spans 15 amino acids. J lost 9 bases, V lost 0 bases, and 7 bases had no gene match. Here the CDR3 reads CASSVGSGSNVEQFF. The CDR3 DNA reads TGTGCCAGCAGCGTAGGTAGCGGGAGCAACGTTGAGCAGTTCTTC.

The rearrangement links TRBV30 to TRBJ2-1, with 9 nucleotides matching TRBD2. CDR3 length equals 14 residues. Germline V gene sequence: CDR1 GTSNPN, CDR2 SVGIG (reference sequence). With 5 bases clipped from V and 7 bases from J, the junction kept 9 bases outside the gene matches. This CDR3 is CAWGRLAALNEQFF. The CDR3 coding sequence is TGTGCCTGGGGGAGACTAGCGGCCTTGAATGAGCAGTTCTTC. Together with reference TRBV30 and TRBJ2-1, the CDR3 gives the full variable domain: SQTIHQWPATLVQPVGSPLSLECTVEGTSNPNLYWYRQAAGRGLQLLFYSVGIGQISSEVPQNLSASRPQDRQFILSSKKLLLSDSGFYLCAWGRLAALNEQFFGPGTRLTVL.

This clone has a handful of counts. The sample carries other DNA sequences with the same CDR3. The chain uses TRBV18 and TRBJ2-5; 7 bases are a match to TRBD1. The CDR3 has 13 residues. J was trimmed by 2 bases and V by 3 bases; bases with no gene match: 0. The germline V gene encodes CDR1 KGHSH and CDR2 LQKENI. The CDR3 DNA sequence: TGTGCCAGCTCACCGGGACAGCAAGAGACCCAGTACTTC. Protein: CASSPGQQETQYF.

This clone was detected ten times or more. The chain recombines TRBV28 with TRBJ2-6; D is possibly TRBD1 or TRBD2 (5 bases each). The CDR3 has 17 residues. Trimming took off 7 bases at V and 0 bases at J, with 16 bases between the two ends. Germline lookup yields CDR1 MDHEN and CDR2 SYDVKM. CDR3 coding DNA: TGTGCCAGCACCCCCTCCTTTGGGGGCTCTGGGGCCAACGTCCTGACTTTC. Amino acid sequence: CASTPSFGGSGANVLTF.

This clone has a handful of counts. This chain connects TRBV7-2 to TRBJ2-3, with D perhaps matching TRBD1 or TRBD2 (5 bases each). CDR3 length: 16 residues. Germline CDR1 reads SGHTA; CDR2 reads FQGNSA. Trimming removed 5 bases from V and 3 bases from J, with 18 bases in between. CDR3 residues: CASSPSLVGVTDTQYF. The CDR3 region has the DNA TGTGCCAGCAGCCCCTCGTTGGTGGGGGTGACAGATACGCAGTATTTT.

V gene TRBV9 combines with J gene TRBJ2-1; D gene ambiguous. The CDR3 has 15 amino acids. CDR1 and CDR2 from the germline V gene are SGDLS and YYNGEE. V shed 2 bases and J shed 2 bases, with 11 bases lying between them. CDR3 coding DNA: TGTGCCAGCAGCGTGGGAACATTAACCTACAATGAGCAGTTCTTC. Translation gives CASSVGTLTYNEQFF.

The V call is TRBV19, the J call TRBJ1-1; D remains ambiguous. CDR1 is LNHDA, CDR2 SQIVND, per germline (reference sequence). The CDR3 sequence is 11 residues long. The V end lost 7 bases, the J end lost 1 base, and 4 bases lay between the germline ends. For the CDR3, the DNA is TGTGCCAGTATCCGGAACACTGAAGCTTTCTTT. It yields the protein CASIRNTEAFF.

This clone appeared a few times. This chain joins TRBV6-6 and TRBJ2-4; tentatively, D is TRBD2 (5 bases). Trimming took off 6 bases at V and 0 bases at J, with 15 bases between the two ends. Germline CDR1 is MNHNY and CDR2 is SVGAGI (reference sequence). There are 16 residues in the CDR3. The CDR3 sequence is CASSSGRELAKNIQYF. The DNA for the CDR3 is TGTGCCAGCAGCTCAGGACGGGAACTAGCCAAAAACATTCAGTACTTC.